The rows below give T cell receptor beta chains drawn from one sample of a study of control samples from healthy donors and cancer patients. Generated by immunoSEQ multiplex PCR, the TCRdb table keeps only in-frame clones and is missing some. The data show about 160,000 clones, with around 96% seen just once and approximately 1% held by the top ten. Input material: blood. Every receptor here comes from a woman aged 25 to 45 in good health. The CDR3 runs from the conserved cysteine through the conserved F or W.

v_gene: TRBV29-1
CDR3aa: CSASQGLAEQYF

v_gene: TRBV29-1
CDR3aa: CSWGDNEQFF

v_gene: TRBV7-9
CDR3aa: CASSLASAVETQYF

v_gene: TRBV6-5
CDR3aa: CASSPAGRDQPQHF

v_gene: TRBV6-5
CDR3aa: CASSSRSRTDTQYF

v_gene: TRBV19
CDR3aa: CATGNTGELFF

v_gene: TRBV10-1
CDR3aa: CASSVGTSGSGQETQYF

v_gene: TRBV6-5
CDR3aa: CASTNAGSGYTF

v_gene: TRBV7-2
CDR3aa: CASSPTSGSLYEQYF

v_gene: TRBV4-1
CDR3aa: CASSLWDSIETQYF

v_gene: TRBV4-1
CDR3aa: CASSLRTGSTQYF

v_gene: TRBV29-1
CDR3aa: CSVVSGEGYGYTF

v_gene: TRBV12-3/TRBV12-4
CDR3aa: CASSIGGGPQHF

v_gene: TRBV5-1
CDR3aa: CASGESGPGGVYNEQFF

v_gene: TRBV5-1
CDR3aa: CASSGGSGNTIYF

v_gene: TRBV6-6
CDR3aa: CASSRDEASTDTQYF

v_gene: TRBV5-6
CDR3aa: CASSPASGSYDTEAFF

v_gene: TRBV6-5
CDR3aa: CASSYSDEQFF

v_gene: TRBV24-1
CDR3aa: CATSDQTGLSGANVLTF

v_gene: TRBV5-1
CDR3aa: CASREPGATSKDTEAFF

v_gene: TRBV4-1
CDR3aa: CASSQGTNYQPQHF

v_gene: TRBV7-9
CDR3aa: CASSPRVRFEAFF

v_gene: TRBV30
CDR3aa: CAWSVGALPYNEQFF

v_gene: TRBV7-3
CDR3aa: CASSFGYDLTSDYNEQFF

v_gene: TRBV11-3
CDR3aa: CASSFVGLNTGELFF

v_gene: TRBV19
CDR3aa: CASSIGGSGRARKQYF

v_gene: TRBV10-2
CDR3aa: CASSGMGGGAVEQFF

v_gene: TRBV24-1
CDR3aa: CATSDFGTHEQFF

v_gene: TRBV2
CDR3aa: CASSTDRKETQYF

v_gene: TRBV3-1/TRBV3-2
CDR3aa: CASSQRRGSHGYTF

v_gene: TRBV5-6
CDR3aa: CASSLEFGQLTGELFF

v_gene: TRBV7-9
CDR3aa: CASSPTVGLAGYTGELFF

v_gene: TRBV4-1
CDR3aa: CASSQGDWQPQHF

v_gene: TRBV28
CDR3aa: CASRSPKELGYGYTF

v_gene: TRBV6-5
CDR3aa: CASSPPPDRVSEQYF

v_gene: TRBV7-9
CDR3aa: CASRPLAGEDNEQFF

v_gene: TRBV9
CDR3aa: CASSVDAGGDTEAFF

v_gene: TRBV11-3
CDR3aa: CASSSGTASEAFF

v_gene: TRBV18
CDR3aa: CASSPVTSVSYNEQFF

v_gene: TRBV2
CDR3aa: CASTGIVNTEAFF

v_gene: TRBV10-3
CDR3aa: CAISNRAPQETQYF

v_gene: TRBV5-8
CDR3aa: CASSLAEGKASSYNEQFF

v_gene: TRBV4-2
CDR3aa: CASSQGGLTGVGFYNEQFF

v_gene: TRBV28
CDR3aa: CASSYGHNQPQHF

v_gene: TRBV28
CDR3aa: CASSFQAGASQETQYF

v_gene: TRBV28
CDR3aa: CASTLTDLKGRAGNEQFF

v_gene: TRBV30
CDR3aa: CAWSKVTGNTIYF

v_gene: TRBV28
CDR3aa: CASRGGGGNQPQHF

v_gene: TRBV2
CDR3aa: CASSRNNYGYTF

v_gene: TRBV28
CDR3aa: CASSSSYEQYF

v_gene: TRBV5-4
CDR3aa: CASSSVERDTEAFF

v_gene: TRBV7-9
CDR3aa: CASRLSGELFF

v_gene: TRBV18
CDR3aa: CASSPPGQPQHF

v_gene: TRBV3-1/TRBV3-2
CDR3aa: CASSHGQGHGYTF

v_gene: TRBV7-9
CDR3aa: CASSLASRGAGEAFF

v_gene: TRBV6-4
CDR3aa: CASSRGGTYNEQFF

v_gene: TRBV19
CDR3aa: CASSSDRYYGYTF

v_gene: TRBV6-5
CDR3aa: CASTGLAGAADTQYF